Listed below are T cell receptor beta chains from one sample, sequenced in a study of T cell repertoires in aging, cancer and after chemotherapy. One entry per CDR3 protein results from TCRdb running MiXCR on the multiplex PCR reads. The sample includes around 4,000 distinct CDR3 sequences, 20% to 30% of them seen just once. Sequenced: blood. These receptors all stem from a human donor in good health. The donor label of this sample is uncertain. Each CDR3 is given with its conserved first and last residue. The D gene is left open where the match is weak. The size field is filled for only some rows; it gives once, few, many or a size class.

>TRBJ1-2|medium-sized|-|TRBV19
TGTGCCAGTAGTACTTGGACCTATGGCTACACCTTC
CASSTWTYGYTF
>TRBJ1-1|-|-|TRBV6-5
TGTGCCAGCATTACGTGGTATGGAGCTTTCTTT
CASITWYGAFF
>TRBJ1-4|medium-sized|-|TRBV6-5
TGTGCCAGCAGGCCCCCGGGACAAGAAAAACTGTTTTTT
CASRPPGQEKLFF
>TRBJ2-5|medium-sized|-|TRBV19
TGTGCCAGTTCGGCGGGACAAGAGACCCAGTACTTC
CASSAGQETQYF
>TRBJ2-3|-|TRBD2|TRBV20-1
TGCAGTGCCGGCCGGACTAGCGGGGGGTTAGATACGCAGTATTTT
CSAGRTSGGLDTQYF
>TRBJ1-6|few|-|TRBV5-4
TGTGCCAGCAGCTTTTACAGTTATAATTCACCCCTCCACTTT
CASSFYSYNSPLHF
>TRBJ2-5|few|TRBD1|TRBV24-1
TGTGCCACGGGACAGGGGAGAGAGACCCAGTACTTC
CATGQGRETQYF
>TRBJ1-1|-|TRBD1|TRBV5-4
TGTGCCAGCAGCAGGACAGGAGGCACTGAAGCTTTCTTT
CASSRTGGTEAFF
>TRBJ2-3|medium-sized|-|TRBV5-4
TGTGCCAGCAGCTTATCGGACTCCCGCACAGATACGCAGTATTTT
CASSLSDSRTDTQYF
>TRBJ1-6|medium-sized|TRBD1|TRBV19
TGTGCCAGTAGTATGATCGGGCAGGGGGAATCACCCCTCCACTTT
CASSMIGQGESPLHF
>TRBJ2-1|medium-sized|TRBD1|TRBV6-5
TGTGCCAGCAGTCAAATGCCGGGACAGGGGAACCAGTTCTTC
CASSQMPGQGNQFF
>TRBJ2-1|-|TRBD2|TRBV29-1
TGCAGCGTGAGCGGGGGTTACAATGAGCAGTTCTTC
CSVSGGYNEQFF
>TRBJ2-1|few|-|TRBV24-1
TGTGCCACCGCTCGAGCAGGGAAGAGCAATGAGCAGTTCTTC
CATARAGKSNEQFF